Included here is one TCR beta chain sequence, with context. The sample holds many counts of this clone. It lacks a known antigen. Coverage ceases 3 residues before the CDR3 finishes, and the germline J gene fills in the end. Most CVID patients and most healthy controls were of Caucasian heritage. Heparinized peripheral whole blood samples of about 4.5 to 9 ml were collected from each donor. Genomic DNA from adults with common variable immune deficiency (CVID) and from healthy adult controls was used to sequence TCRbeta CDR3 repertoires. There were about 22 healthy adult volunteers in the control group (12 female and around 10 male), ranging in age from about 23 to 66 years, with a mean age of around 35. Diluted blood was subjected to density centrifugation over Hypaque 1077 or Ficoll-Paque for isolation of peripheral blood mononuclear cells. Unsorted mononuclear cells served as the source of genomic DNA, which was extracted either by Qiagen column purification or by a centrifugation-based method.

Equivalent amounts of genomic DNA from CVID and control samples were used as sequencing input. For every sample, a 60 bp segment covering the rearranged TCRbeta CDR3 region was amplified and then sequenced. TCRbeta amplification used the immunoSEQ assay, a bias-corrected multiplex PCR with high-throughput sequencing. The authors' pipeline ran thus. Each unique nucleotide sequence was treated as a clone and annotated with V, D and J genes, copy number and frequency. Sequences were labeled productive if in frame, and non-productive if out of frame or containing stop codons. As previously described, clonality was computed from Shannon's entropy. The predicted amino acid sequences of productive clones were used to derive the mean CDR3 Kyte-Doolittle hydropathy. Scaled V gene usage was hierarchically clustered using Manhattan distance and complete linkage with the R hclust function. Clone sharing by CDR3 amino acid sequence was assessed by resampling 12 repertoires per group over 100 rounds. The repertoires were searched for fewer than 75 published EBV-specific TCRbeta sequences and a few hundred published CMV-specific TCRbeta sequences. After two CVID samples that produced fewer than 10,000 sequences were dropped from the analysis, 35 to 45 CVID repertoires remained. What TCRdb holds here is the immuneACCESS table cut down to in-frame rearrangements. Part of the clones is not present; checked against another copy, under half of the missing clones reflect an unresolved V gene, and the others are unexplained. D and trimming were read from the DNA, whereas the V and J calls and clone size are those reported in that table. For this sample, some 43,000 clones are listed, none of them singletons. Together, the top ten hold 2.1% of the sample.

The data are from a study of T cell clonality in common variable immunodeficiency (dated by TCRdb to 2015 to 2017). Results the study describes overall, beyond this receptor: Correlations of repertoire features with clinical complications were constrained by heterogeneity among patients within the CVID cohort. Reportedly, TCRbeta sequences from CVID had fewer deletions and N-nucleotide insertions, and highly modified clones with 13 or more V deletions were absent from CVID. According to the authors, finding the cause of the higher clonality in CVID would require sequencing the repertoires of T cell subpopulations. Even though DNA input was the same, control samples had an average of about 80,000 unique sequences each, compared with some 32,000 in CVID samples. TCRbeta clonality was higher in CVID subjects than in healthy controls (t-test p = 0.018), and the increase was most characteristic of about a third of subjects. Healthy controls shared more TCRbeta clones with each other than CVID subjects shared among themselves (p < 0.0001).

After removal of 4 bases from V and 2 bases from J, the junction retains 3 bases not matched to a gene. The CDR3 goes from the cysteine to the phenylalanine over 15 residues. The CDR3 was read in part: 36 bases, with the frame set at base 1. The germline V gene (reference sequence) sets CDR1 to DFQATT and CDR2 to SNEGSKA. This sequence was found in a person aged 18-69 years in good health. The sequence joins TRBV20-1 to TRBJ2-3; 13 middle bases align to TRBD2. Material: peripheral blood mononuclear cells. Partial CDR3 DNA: TGCAGTGCTAAACTAGCGGGGGGGCACACAGATACG. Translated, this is CSAKLAGGHTDT. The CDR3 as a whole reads CSAKLAGGHTDTQYF.